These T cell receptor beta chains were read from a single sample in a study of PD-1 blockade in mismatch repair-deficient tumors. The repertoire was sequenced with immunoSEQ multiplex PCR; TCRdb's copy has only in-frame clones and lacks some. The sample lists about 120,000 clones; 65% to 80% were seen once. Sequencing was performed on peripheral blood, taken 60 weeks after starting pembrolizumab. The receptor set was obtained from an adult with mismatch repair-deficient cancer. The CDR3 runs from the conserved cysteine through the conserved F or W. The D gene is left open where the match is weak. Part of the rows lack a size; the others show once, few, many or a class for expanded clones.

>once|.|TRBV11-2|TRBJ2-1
CASSPGVNNEQFF
TGTGCCAGCAGCCCGGGAGTGAACAATGAGCAGTTCTTC
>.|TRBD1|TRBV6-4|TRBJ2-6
CASSRGDSSSSGANVLTF
TGTGCCAGCAGTAGAGGGGACAGCTCGTCCTCTGGGGCCAACGTCCTGACTTTC
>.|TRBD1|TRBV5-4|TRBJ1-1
CASSLGQGSGMNTEAFF
TGTGCCAGCAGCTTAGGACAGGGAAGCGGTATGAACACTGAAGCTTTCTTT
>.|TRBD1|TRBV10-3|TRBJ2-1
CAISETRTGVGNEQFF
TGTGCCATCAGTGAGACGAGGACAGGGGTGGGCAATGAGCAGTTCTTC
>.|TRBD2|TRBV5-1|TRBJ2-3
CASSLRTSGSADTQYF
TGCGCCAGCAGCTTGAGGACTAGCGGGAGCGCAGATACGCAGTATTTT
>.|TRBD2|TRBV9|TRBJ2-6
CASSYLAGGPQGANVLTF
TGTGCCAGCAGCTACCTAGCGGGAGGGCCGCAGGGGGCCAACGTCCTGACTTTC
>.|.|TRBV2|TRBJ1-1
CASRLSMNTEAFF
TGTGCCAGCAGATTATCCATGAACACTGAAGCTTTCTTT
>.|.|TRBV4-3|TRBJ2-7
CASSQGMELNEQYF
TGCGCCAGCAGCCAAGGAATGGAGTTGAACGAGCAGTACTTC
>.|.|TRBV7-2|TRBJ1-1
CASSLVVRANTEAFF
TGTGCCAGCAGCTTAGTGGTCCGGGCGAACACTGAAGCTTTCTTT
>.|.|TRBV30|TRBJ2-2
CAWSSKGVPGELFF
TGTGCCTGGAGTTCTAAGGGAGTACCCGGGGAGCTGTTTTTT
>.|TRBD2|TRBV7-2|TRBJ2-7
CASSSRLAGAYEQYF
TGTGCCAGCAGCTCCCGACTAGCGGGAGCCTACGAGCAGTACTTC
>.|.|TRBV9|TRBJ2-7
CASSVGQSSYEQYF
TGTGCCAGCAGCGTAGGTCAGAGCTCCTACGAGCAGTACTTC
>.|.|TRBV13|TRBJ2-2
CASSLGDPTAYTGELFF
TGTGCCAGCAGCTTAGGGGACCCCACCGCTTACACCGGGGAGCTGTTTTTT
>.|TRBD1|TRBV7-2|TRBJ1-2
CASSLWGTGEVYGYTF
TGTGCCAGCAGCTTATGGGGGACAGGGGAGGTCTATGGCTACACCTTC
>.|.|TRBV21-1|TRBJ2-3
CASSLIGQGGSADTQYF
TGTGCCAGCAGCTTAATCGGACAGGGTGGGTCGGCTGATACGCAGTATTTT
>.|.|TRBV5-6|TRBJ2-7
CASSWPSGGEQYF
TGTGCCAGCAGCTGGCCCTCGGGTGGCGAGCAGTACTTC
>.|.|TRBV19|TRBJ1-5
CASSATGGNQPQHF
TGTGCCAGTAGTGCAACAGGAGGCAATCAGCCCCAGCATTTT
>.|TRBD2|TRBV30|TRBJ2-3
CACYWREGADTQYF
TGTGCCTGTTACTGGCGGGAGGGGGCAGATACGCAGTATTTT
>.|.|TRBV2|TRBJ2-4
CASSALREGIQYF
TGTGCCAGCAGTGCGTTGAGGGAAGGCATTCAGTACTTC
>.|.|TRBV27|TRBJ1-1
CASSLSRGARNTEAFF
TGTGCCAGCAGTTTATCGAGGGGGGCCAGGAACACTGAAGCTTTCTTT
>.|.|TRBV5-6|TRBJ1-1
CASSLVSVGTEAFF
TGTGCCAGCAGCTTGGTCAGCGTGGGGACTGAAGCTTTCTTT
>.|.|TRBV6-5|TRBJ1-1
CASSLAGENTEAFF
TGTGCCAGCAGTTTGGCAGGGGAGAACACTGAAGCTTTCTTT
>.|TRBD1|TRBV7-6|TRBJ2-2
CASSPTGNMAGELFF
TGTGCCAGCAGCCCGACAGGGAATATGGCCGGGGAGCTGTTTTTT
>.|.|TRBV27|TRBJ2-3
CASSRRGGTDTQYF
TGTGCCAGCAGTCGAAGGGGGGGTACAGATACGCAGTATTTT
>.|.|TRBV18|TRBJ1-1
CASSSQGNTEAFF
TGTGCCAGCTCTTCACAGGGGAACACTGAAGCTTTCTTT
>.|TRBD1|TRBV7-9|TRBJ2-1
CASSLRNRGPYNEQFF
TGTGCCAGCAGCTTACGCAACAGGGGACCCTACAATGAGCAGTTCTTC
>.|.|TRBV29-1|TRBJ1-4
CSVEVSYGGEKLFF
TGCAGCGTTGAAGTTTCATACGGGGGGGAAAAACTGTTTTTT
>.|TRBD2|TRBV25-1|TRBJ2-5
CASKLAGGETQYF
TGTGCCAGCAAACTAGCGGGAGGTGAGACCCAGTACTTC
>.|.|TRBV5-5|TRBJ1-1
CASIPSRGAGGKGEAFF
TGTGCCAGCATCCCCTCCAGGGGCGCCGGGGGTAAAGGTGAAGCTTTCTTT
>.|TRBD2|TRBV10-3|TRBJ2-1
CAISDNRLAAYNEQFF
TGTGCCATCAGTGATAATAGACTAGCGGCTTACAATGAGCAGTTCTTC
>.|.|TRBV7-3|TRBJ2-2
CASSPTGLNTGELFF
TGTGCCAGCAGCCCAACCGGCCTCAACACCGGGGAGCTGTTTTTT
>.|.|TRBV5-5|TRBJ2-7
CASSNGQTYEQYF
TGTGCCAGCAGCAATGGACAGACCTACGAGCAGTACTTC
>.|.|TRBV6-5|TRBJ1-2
CASSYAGGPNYGYTF
TGTGCCAGCAGTTACGCGGGGGGCCCGAACTATGGCTACACCTTC
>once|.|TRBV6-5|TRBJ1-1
CASTEGTEAFF
TGTGCCAGCACCGAAGGGACGGAAGCTTTCTTT
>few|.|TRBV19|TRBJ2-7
CASSIRGDSYEQYF
TGTGCCAGTAGTATAAGAGGGGACTCCTACGAGCAGTACTTC
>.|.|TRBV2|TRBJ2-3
CASTRAPTDTQYF
TGTGCCAGCACGAGGGCTCCGACAGATACGCAGTATTTT
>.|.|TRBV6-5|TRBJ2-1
CASSYDPGYNEQFF
TGTGCCAGCAGTTACGACCCAGGCTACAATGAGCAGTTCTTC
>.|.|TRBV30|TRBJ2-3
CAWSIGSDTDTQYF
TGTGCCTGGAGTATAGGGTCCGACACAGATACGCAGTATTTT
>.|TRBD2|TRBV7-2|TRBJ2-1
CASSLGRAENEQFF
TGTGCCAGCAGCCTTGGGAGGGCGGAGAATGAGCAGTTCTTC
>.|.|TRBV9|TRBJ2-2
CASSVGANTGELFF
TGTGCCAGCAGCGTAGGTGCGAACACCGGGGAGCTGTTTTTT